A single sample gave rise to the 21 T cell receptor beta chains below, sequenced in a study of control samples from healthy donors and cancer patients. TCRdb's table, derived via immunoSEQ multiplex PCR, lists solely in-frame clones and lacks some. This table has 170,000 or so clones, 80% to 95% appearing once. The sample taken for sequencing was blood. The receptors were gathered from a man between 18 and 35 years old in good health.

The chain joins TRBV7-9 to TRBJ1-6, with 7 nucleotides matching TRBD1. V dropped 1 base and J dropped 7; count of bases not matched to a gene: 4. The CDR3 is 15 residues long. Germline V gene data show CDR1 as SEHNR and CDR2 as FQNEAQ (reference sequence). The CDR3 protein is CASSLEGGMNSPLHF. CDR3 nucleotides: TGTGCCAGCAGCTTAGAAGGGGGCATGAATTCACCCCTCCACTTT.

This clone showed up just once. The CDR3 here is CASSVGTLFGNEQFF. The CDR3 DNA is TGTGCCAGCAGCGTCGGGACCCTCTTCGGGAATGAGCAGTTCTTC. This chain connects TRBV9 to TRBJ2-1; either TRBD1 or TRBD2 may supply D (5 bases each). V was pared by 2 bases and J by 7 bases, with 16 bases between. Germline CDR1 and CDR2: SGDLS and YYNGEE. The CDR3 runs 15 residues.

This sequence joins TRBV5-6 and TRBJ1-4; D gene unclear. CDR3 length equals 14 residues. Germline CDR1 is SGHDT and CDR2 is YYEEEE. Trimming stripped 0 bases from V and 5 bases from J, with 8 bases between. The CDR3, as DNA: TGTGCCAGCAGCTTGGGAGCCCAAAATGAAAAACTGTTTTTT. Protein: CASSLGAQNEKLFF. The entire variable domain, with the rest obtained from reference TRBV5-6 and TRBJ1-4, is as follows: DAGVTQSPTHLIKTRGQQVTLRCSPKSGHDTVSWYQQALGQGPQFIFQYYEEEERQRGNFPDRFSGHQFPNYSSELNVNALLLGDSALYLCASSLGAQNEKLFFGSGTQLSVL.

The chain couples TRBV29-1 to TRBJ2-1; TRBD2 is a possible D gene (7 bases). The germline V and J ends were trimmed by 7 bases and 5 bases, with 21 bases remaining between them. The V gene's germline CDR1 is SQVTM and CDR2 ANQGSEA. The CDR3 extends over 15 amino acids. The CDR3: CSAGAAGARNNEQFF. The DNA of the CDR3 is TGCAGCGCGGGCGCGGCGGGGGCTAGGAACAATGAGCAGTTCTTC.

The V gene is TRBV12-3 or TRBV12-4, the J gene TRBJ2-7; 9 bases line up with TRBD2. Trimming took 3 bases from V and 4 from J; bases not matched to a gene: 1. This CDR3 region has 13 residues. The CDR3 DNA is TGTGCCAGCAGTTTTCTAGCGGGGTACGAGCAGTACTTC. As protein: CASSFLAGYEQYF.

The chain recombines TRBV27 with TRBJ1-6; D might be TRBD1 (6 bases). Germline V CDR1 and CDR2: MNHEY, SMNVEV (reference sequence). The CDR3 length is 16 residues. Trimming shortened V by 6 bases and J by 2 bases, and 14 bases separated the two germline ends. The CDR3 is CASSSLQGPYNSPLHF. The DNA of the CDR3 is TGTGCCAGCAGCTCATTACAGGGACCCTATAATTCACCCCTCCACTTT.

The gene calls are TRBV7-9 and TRBJ1-3, with D uncertain. In germline, CDR1 is SEHNR, CDR2 FQNEAQ (reference sequence). The CDR3 length is 13 residues. V was cut by 7 bases and J by 0 bases, with 7 bases left in between. CDR3 sequence (DNA): TGTGCCAGCATGCCATCCTCTGGAAACACCATATATTTT. It translates to CASMPSSGNTIYF. The variable domain in full, completed from reference TRBV7-9 and TRBJ1-3, reads DTGVSQNPRHKITKRGQNVTFRCDPISEHNRLYWYRQTLGQGPEFLTYFQNEAQLEKSRLLSDRFSAERPKGSFSTLEIQRTEQGDSAMYLCASMPSSGNTIYFGEGSWLTVV.

The V gene is TRBV12-3 or TRBV12-4, the J gene TRBJ2-7; no reliable D call. The ends were cut back, 2 bases at V and 2 bases at J, with 4 bases in the middle. This CDR3 spans 12 amino acids. The CDR3 DNA is TGTGCCAGCAGTTTAACAGCCTACGAGCAGTACTTC. Encoded protein: CASSLTAYEQYF.

J is TRBJ1-5 and V is TRBV2, with unresolved D. The V end lost 4 bases, the J end lost 7 bases, and 11 bases lay between the germline ends. Germline CDR1 is SNHLY and CDR2 is FYNNEI. This CDR3 has 13 amino acids. The CDR3 reads CASSAEASQPQHF. CDR3 bases: TGTGCCAGCAGTGCTGAGGCGTCCCAGCCCCAGCATTTT.

The V call is TRBV28, the J call TRBJ2-3; a possible D gene is TRBD2 (6 bases). CDR3 size: 15 residues. With 3 bases removed from V and 1 base from J, the gap between germline ends came to 11 bases. CDR1 is MDHEN, CDR2 SYDVKM, per germline. The CDR3 DNA is TGTGCCAGCAGTTTGGGGCGGGGTGGCACAGATACGCAGTATTTT. Its translation is CASSLGRGGTDTQYF.

This clone was observed once. This chain links TRBV11-3 with TRBJ2-1; D call uncertain. The CDR3 runs to 12 residues. Trimming removed 4 bases at V and 8 bases at J, with 9 bases between. CDR1 is SGHNT and CDR2 is YENEEA in the germline V gene. DNA for the CDR3: TGTGCCAGCAGCTCCGTAAGTTATGAGCAGTTCTTC. Protein sequence: CASSSVSYEQFF.

The CDR3 region has the DNA TGCGCCAGCAGCTTGGGACCGACTAGCAATCAGCCCCAGCATTTT. It codes for CASSLGPTSNQPQHF. The chain combines TRBV5-1 with TRBJ1-5; D remains unclear. Per germline, CDR1 SGHRS and CDR2 YFSETQ. V was cut by 0 bases and J by 0 bases, with 7 bases left in between. There are 15 residues in the CDR3. The full variable domain, with the rest looked up from reference TRBV5-1 and TRBJ1-5, is KAGVTQTPRYLIKTRGQQVTLSCSPISGHRSVSWYQQTPGQGLQFLFEYFSETQRNKGNFPGRFSGRQFSNSRSEMNVSTLELGDSALYLCASSLGPTSNQPQHFGDGTRLSIL.

This chain connects TRBV19 to TRBJ2-7; tentatively, D is TRBD1 (6 bases). V lost 6 bases to trimming and J lost 0 bases, with 12 bases between them. This CDR3 is 14 amino acids long. The germline V gene has CDR1 LNHDA and CDR2 SQIVND (reference sequence). For the CDR3, the DNA is TGTGCCAGTAGGTGGACAGCAAACTCCTACGAGCAGTACTTC. Amino acids: CASRWTANSYEQYF.

V gene TRBV28 combines with J gene TRBJ1-3, with D possibly TRBD1 on 5 matching bases. Germline loops: CDR1 MDHEN, CDR2 SYDVKM. Trimming cost V 5 bases and J 2 bases, with 13 bases left between them. The CDR3 sequence is 15 residues long. The CDR3 sequence is CASSLGGEAGNTIYF. The CDR3 DNA sequence: TGTGCCAGCAGTCTGGGGGGGGAGGCTGGAAACACCATATATTTT.

This rearrangement joins TRBV10-3 to TRBJ2-7, with a possible D match to TRBD1 (6 bases). The CDR3 is 12 residues long. The germline V gene has CDR1 ENHRY and CDR2 SYGVKD. Trimming shortened V by 10 bases and J by 3 bases, and 13 bases separated the two germline ends. The CDR3 here is CATTPGVYEQYF. In DNA form, the CDR3 reads TGTGCCACCACCCCAGGGGTCTACGAGCAGTACTTC.

The V call is TRBV7-9, the J call TRBJ1-1; 8 bases match TRBD1. The CDR3 sequence is 14 residues long. Germline trimming cut 10 bases from V and 2 bases from J; bases unmatched to any gene: 9. Germline V lookup: CDR1 SEHNR, CDR2 FQNEAQ (reference sequence). The CDR3 DNA is TGTGCCACCGTCCCCCCAGGGGGCAACACTGAAGCTTTCTTT. Translation gives CATVPPGGNTEAFF.

The V call is TRBV25-1, the J call TRBJ1-2; D call uncertain. The CDR3 extends over 13 amino acids. Trimming removed 5 bases from V and 3 bases from J, with 10 bases in between. Germline V gene sequence: CDR1 MGHDK, CDR2 SYGVNS. The CDR3 DNA reads TGTGCCAGCAGTCCTCAGAGGGACTATGGCTACACCTTC. Protein sequence: CASSPQRDYGYTF.

This clone occurred once. The rearrangement links TRBV5-4 to TRBJ1-1; no firm D call. The CDR3 spans 11 residues. CDR1 and CDR2 from the germline V gene are SGHNT and YYREEE (reference sequence). V gave up 3 bases and J gave up 3 bases, with 3 bases separating them. The CDR3 DNA follows: TGTGCCAGCAGCTACTACACTGAAGCTTTCTTT. As protein: CASSYYTEAFF.

The chain couples TRBV25-1 to TRBJ1-2; a possible D gene is TRBD1 (5 bases). The V gene lost 4 bases and the J gene lost 4 bases, with 13 bases spanning the gap. The germline gives CDR1 MGHDK, CDR2 SYGVNS. The CDR3 is made up of 14 amino acids. CDR3 DNA sequence: TGTGCCAGCAGTGTCCGGGACGGAGGCTATGGCTACACCTTC. It encodes CASSVRDGGYGYTF.

The rearrangement joins TRBV2 to TRBJ2-2, with a tentative D call TRBD1 (6 bases). V was shortened by 6 bases and J by 0 bases, with 11 bases between the two germline ends. The CDR3 spans 15 residues. The germline CDR1 and CDR2 sequences are SNHLY and FYNNEI. The CDR3 DNA sequence: TGTGCCAGCAGGGGCAGGACAGCGAACACCGGGGAGCTGTTTTTT. The encoded protein is CASRGRTANTGELFF. The full variable domain, with the rest looked up from reference TRBV2 and TRBJ2-2, is EPEVTQTPSHQVTQMGQEVILRCVPISNHLYFYWYRQILGQKVEFLVSFYNNEISEKSEIFDDQFSVERPDGSNFTLKIRSTKLEDSAMYFCASRGRTANTGELFFGEGSRLTVL.

The chain is built from TRBV9 and TRBJ2-1, with 9 nucleotides matching TRBD2. The CDR3 totals 15 residues. Germline CDR1 is SGDLS and CDR2 is YYNGEE. The junction had 8 bases not matched to a gene; V was cut back by 3 bases and J by 7 bases. The CDR3 DNA sequence: TGTGCCAGCAGCGCCCTTAGCGGGGGAATAAATGAGCAGTTCTTC. Amino acids: CASSALSGGINEQFF.